This T cell receptor beta chain was recorded in a study of blood T cell repertoires in COVID-19. Sequencing was performed with immunoSEQ multiplex PCR; in TCRdb, only in-frame clones are kept and a portion is missing. The profile shows roughly 260,000 clones, approximately 90% of them singletons. This CDR3 is 14 amino acids long. V shed 1 base and J shed 1 base, with 8 bases lying between them. Germline CDR1 and CDR2: GTSNPN and SVGIG (reference sequence). The TCR sequence derives from a woman aged 30 to 39 with acute COVID-19. V usage is TRBV30 and J usage is TRBJ1-5; perhaps TRBD1 as D (5 bases). The source material was PBMCs or T cells enriched from blood (not recorded which). CDR3 sequence: CAWSGQLSNQPQHF. CDR3 DNA sequence: TGTGCCTGGAGTGGACAGCTAAGCAATCAGCCCCAGCATTTT. Combining the CDR3 with reference TRBV30 and TRBJ1-5 gives the whole variable domain SQTIHQWPATLVQPVGSPLSLECTVEGTSNPNLYWYRQAAGRGLQLLFYSVGIGQISSEVPQNLSASRPQDRQFILSSKKLLLSDSGFYLCAWSGQLSNQPQHFGDGTRLSIL.